This T cell receptor beta chain was sequenced for a study of CD8+ T cells in alopecia areata. cDNA prepared by RNA extraction and subsequent reverse transcription served as the template for sequencing. Assay: immunoSEQ multiplex PCR; the TCRdb copy retains only in-frame clones and omits some. Here the sample spans about 140,000 clones, around two thirds being singletons. The CDR3 runs 15 residues. The ends were cut back, 7 bases at V and 1 base at J, with 13 bases in the middle. Germline V gene data show CDR1 as LNHDA and CDR2 as SQIVND (reference sequence). The V and J genes are TRBV19 and TRBJ2-2; D possibly corresponds to TRBD2 (6 bases). The clonotype comes from a human donor in good health. The specimen was CD8+ T cells sorted from blood. This chain's CDR3 is CASKVAGRNTGELFF. Here the CDR3 DNA reads TGTGCCAGTAAGGTGGCGGGAAGGAACACCGGGGAGCTGTTTTTT.